This T cell receptor (beta chain) is drawn from a study of stem cell transplantation in POMP-related autoinflammatory disease. About the research overall: Impaired MHC class I-dependent CD8+ differentiation was hypothesized from defective thymoproteasomes. Pre-transplant patients had naive-skewed CD4+ T cells and few CD8+ T cells. Points from the study as a whole: A trend toward lower repertoire diversity and greater clonality appeared in every analyzed T-cell subset of PRAID patients.

The CDR3 sequence is 16 residues long. CDR1 MGHDK and CDR2 SYGVNS come from the germline V gene. V shed 2 bases, J shed 5 bases, and the junction held 4 bases outside the gene matches. Using immunoSEQ multiplex PCR, the repertoire was profiled, and TCRdb retains in-frame clones only, with some absent. Here the sample spans 1,300 or so clones, about 78% being singletons. In its sample, this clone was seen once. Its antigen is not known. V and J are TRBV25-1 and TRBJ2-1, with 12 bases that match TRBD2. This specimen consisted of Tregs from PBMCs, obtained before stem cell transplantation. The sequence came from a human donor with POMP-related autoinflammation and immune dysregulation (PRAID). The DNA for the CDR3 is TGTGCCAGCAGTGAACGAGGACTAGCGGGGAACAATGAGCAGTTCTTC. Encoded protein: CASSERGLAGNNEQFF.